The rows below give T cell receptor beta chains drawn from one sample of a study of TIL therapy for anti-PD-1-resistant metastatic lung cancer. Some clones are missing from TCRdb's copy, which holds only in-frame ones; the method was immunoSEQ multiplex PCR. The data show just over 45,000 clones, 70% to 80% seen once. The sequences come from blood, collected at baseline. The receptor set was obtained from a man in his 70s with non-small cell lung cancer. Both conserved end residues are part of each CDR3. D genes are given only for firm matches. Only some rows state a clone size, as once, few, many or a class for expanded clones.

CDR3 protein: CATQGGISPLHF
CDR3 DNA: TGTGCCACCCAAGGAGGGATTTCACCCCTCCACTTT
V gene: TRBV6-5
D gene: NA
clone size: NA
J gene: TRBJ1-6

CDR3 protein: CAISEAGNTEAFF
CDR3 DNA: TGTGCCATCAGTGAGGCCGGGAACACTGAAGCTTTCTTT
V gene: TRBV10-3
D gene: NA
clone size: NA
J gene: TRBJ1-1

CDR3 protein: CASSLSSGSRETQYF
CDR3 DNA: TGTGCCAGCAGCTTAAGTAGCGGGAGCAGAGAGACCCAGTACTTC
V gene: TRBV5-4
D gene: TRBD2
clone size: NA
J gene: TRBJ2-5

CDR3 protein: CASSLVGTGVNYGYTF
CDR3 DNA: TGTGCCAGCAGCTTAGTGGGAACAGGGGTTAACTATGGCTACACCTTC
V gene: TRBV7-2
D gene: TRBD1
clone size: NA
J gene: TRBJ1-2

CDR3 protein: CASSTGTYEQYF
CDR3 DNA: TGTGCCAGCTCAACAGGAACCTACGAGCAGTACTTC
V gene: TRBV18
D gene: NA
clone size: few
J gene: TRBJ2-7

CDR3 protein: CASSGQGGNQPQHF
CDR3 DNA: TGTGCCAGCAGCGGACAGGGAGGAAATCAGCCCCAGCATTTT
V gene: TRBV2
D gene: TRBD1
clone size: NA
J gene: TRBJ1-5

CDR3 protein: CASSLAGVNTGELFF
CDR3 DNA: TGTGCCAGCAGCTTAGCGGGAGTGAACACCGGGGAGCTGTTTTTT
V gene: TRBV11-3
D gene: NA
clone size: NA
J gene: TRBJ2-2

CDR3 protein: CASSSTGGSYEQYF
CDR3 DNA: TGTGCCAGCAGCTCCACAGGGGGCTCCTACGAGCAGTACTTC
V gene: TRBV11-3
D gene: TRBD1
clone size: NA
J gene: TRBJ2-7

CDR3 protein: CASSYNRDTYEQYF
CDR3 DNA: TGTGCCAGCAGCTACAACAGGGACACCTACGAGCAGTACTTC
V gene: TRBV7-8
D gene: NA
clone size: NA
J gene: TRBJ2-7

CDR3 protein: CASSPRPWTGKAGNTIYF
CDR3 DNA: TGTGCCAGCAGCCCTAGACCATGGACAGGGAAGGCTGGAAACACCATATATTTT
V gene: TRBV28
D gene: TRBD1
clone size: NA
J gene: TRBJ1-3

CDR3 protein: CASSSGQELPQHF
CDR3 DNA: TGTGCCAGCAGCTCCGGACAGGAATTGCCCCAGCATTTT
V gene: TRBV28
D gene: TRBD1
clone size: NA
J gene: TRBJ1-5

CDR3 protein: CASRRQSNQPQHF
CDR3 DNA: TGTGCCAGTAGGAGACAGAGTAATCAGCCCCAGCATTTT
V gene: TRBV19
D gene: NA
clone size: few
J gene: TRBJ1-5

CDR3 protein: CASSLGTSGSYEQYF
CDR3 DNA: TGCGCCAGCAGCCTCGGGACTAGCGGCTCCTACGAGCAGTACTTC
V gene: TRBV5-1
D gene: TRBD2
clone size: NA
J gene: TRBJ2-7

CDR3 protein: CASSVAEGRRTGELFF
CDR3 DNA: TGTGCCAGCAGCGTAGCAGAGGGGAGGAGAACCGGGGAGCTGTTTTTT
V gene: TRBV9
D gene: NA
clone size: NA
J gene: TRBJ2-2

CDR3 protein: CASSKMTSPKNNEQFF
CDR3 DNA: TGTGCCAGCAGCAAGATGACTAGCCCTAAAAACAATGAGCAGTTCTTC
V gene: TRBV5-4
D gene: TRBD2
clone size: NA
J gene: TRBJ2-1

CDR3 protein: CASSLASTGVGGSGKYNEQFF
CDR3 DNA: TGTGCCAGCAGCTTAGCTTCAACAGGGGTAGGAGGTAGCGGGAAATACAATGAGCAGTTCTTC
V gene: TRBV7-8
D gene: NA
clone size: NA
J gene: TRBJ2-1

CDR3 protein: CASSQDVAGGRQQFF
CDR3 DNA: TGTGCCAGCAGCCAAGATGTGGCGGGAGGGCGGCAGCAGTTCTTC
V gene: TRBV4-2
D gene: TRBD2
clone size: NA
J gene: TRBJ2-1

CDR3 protein: CASSGRQGRTDTQYF
CDR3 DNA: TGTGCCAGCAGCGGCCGACAGGGGCGCACAGATACGCAGTATTTT
V gene: TRBV9
D gene: TRBD1
clone size: NA
J gene: TRBJ2-3

CDR3 protein: CASSASSGSNEQFF
CDR3 DNA: TGTGCCAGCTCTGCGTCTAGCGGTTCCAATGAGCAGTTCTTC
V gene: TRBV9
D gene: TRBD2
clone size: NA
J gene: TRBJ2-1

CDR3 protein: CASSLGTSGRKTDTQYF
CDR3 DNA: TGTGCCAGCAGCCTAGGGACTAGCGGGAGGAAGACAGATACGCAGTATTTT
V gene: TRBV5-4
D gene: TRBD2
clone size: NA
J gene: TRBJ2-3

CDR3 protein: CASSVGARGMTGELFF
CDR3 DNA: TGTGCCAGCAGCGTAGGGGCCAGGGGGATGACCGGGGAGCTGTTTTTT
V gene: TRBV9
D gene: TRBD1
clone size: few
J gene: TRBJ2-2

CDR3 protein: CASSSSGAGITDTQYF
CDR3 DNA: TGTGCCAGTAGTTCTAGCGGAGCGGGGATAACAGATACGCAGTATTTT
V gene: TRBV19
D gene: TRBD2
clone size: once
J gene: TRBJ2-3

CDR3 protein: CASSMGGNSYEQYF
CDR3 DNA: TGTGCCAGTAGTATGGGGGGGAACTCCTACGAGCAGTACTTC
V gene: TRBV19
D gene: TRBD2
clone size: many
J gene: TRBJ2-7

CDR3 protein: CASSLGQARNQPQHF
CDR3 DNA: TGTGCCAGCAGCCTCGGACAGGCTAGGAATCAGCCCCAGCATTTT
V gene: TRBV7-8
D gene: TRBD1
clone size: NA
J gene: TRBJ1-5

CDR3 protein: CASSGDVYEQYF
CDR3 DNA: TGTGCCAGCTCAGGGGACGTCTACGAGCAGTACTTC
V gene: TRBV18
D gene: NA
clone size: few
J gene: TRBJ2-7

CDR3 protein: CASSEDRGPTGANVLTF
CDR3 DNA: TGTGCCAGCAGTGAAGACAGGGGGCCCACTGGGGCCAACGTCCTGACTTTC
V gene: TRBV2
D gene: TRBD1
clone size: NA
J gene: TRBJ2-6

CDR3 protein: CASSPYGPAQETQYF
CDR3 DNA: TGTGCCAGCAGCCCCTATGGGCCAGCTCAAGAGACCCAGTACTTC
V gene: TRBV27
D gene: NA
clone size: NA
J gene: TRBJ2-5

CDR3 protein: CSVEGHEAFF
CDR3 DNA: TGCAGCGTTGAAGGCCATGAAGCTTTCTTT
V gene: TRBV29-1
D gene: NA
clone size: NA
J gene: TRBJ1-1

CDR3 protein: CASSREALDTQYF
CDR3 DNA: TGTGCCAGCAGCCGAGAGGCCCTAGATACGCAGTATTTT
V gene: TRBV7-3
D gene: NA
clone size: NA
J gene: TRBJ2-3

CDR3 protein: CASRDGIYEQYF
CDR3 DNA: TGTGCCAGCAGAGACGGGATCTACGAGCAGTACTTC
V gene: TRBV28
D gene: NA
clone size: NA
J gene: TRBJ2-7

CDR3 protein: CATRKAGGQETQYF
CDR3 DNA: TGTGCCACTAGAAAAGCGGGAGGCCAAGAGACCCAGTACTTC
V gene: TRBV19
D gene: TRBD2
clone size: NA
J gene: TRBJ2-5

CDR3 protein: CASSLNQGANAEAFF
CDR3 DNA: TGTGCCAGCTCACTCAACCAGGGGGCCAACGCTGAAGCTTTCTTT
V gene: TRBV18
D gene: TRBD1
clone size: NA
J gene: TRBJ1-1

CDR3 protein: CASNNDRANYGYTF
CDR3 DNA: TGTGCCAGCAACAATGACAGGGCTAACTATGGCTACACCTTC
V gene: TRBV7-2
D gene: TRBD1
clone size: NA
J gene: TRBJ1-2

CDR3 protein: CASSAGLAGALDTQYF
CDR3 DNA: TGTGCCAGCAGTGCCGGACTAGCGGGAGCCTTAGATACGCAGTATTTT
V gene: TRBV25-1
D gene: TRBD2
clone size: NA
J gene: TRBJ2-3

CDR3 protein: CASSLGRAGGELFF
CDR3 DNA: TGTGCCAGCAGCTTGGGGCGTGCCGGAGGGGAGCTGTTTTTT
V gene: TRBV9
D gene: NA
clone size: NA
J gene: TRBJ2-2

CDR3 protein: CASSNLATRTLYNEQFF
CDR3 DNA: TGTGCCAGCAGCAACTTAGCGACCAGGACCCTCTACAATGAGCAGTTCTTC
V gene: TRBV7-3
D gene: NA
clone size: NA
J gene: TRBJ2-1

CDR3 protein: CATSLTRSSYEQYF
CDR3 DNA: TGTGCCACCAGCTTGACTAGGAGCTCCTACGAGCAGTACTTC
V gene: TRBV15
D gene: NA
clone size: NA
J gene: TRBJ2-7

CDR3 protein: CSVRLAAVMDEQFF
CDR3 DNA: TGCAGCGTTCGACTAGCGGCGGTGATGGATGAGCAGTTCTTC
V gene: TRBV29-1
D gene: TRBD2
clone size: NA
J gene: TRBJ2-1

CDR3 protein: CASSSGPSGGYTF
CDR3 DNA: TGTGCCAGCAGCTCGGGACCTTCGGGTGGCTACACCTTC
V gene: TRBV27
D gene: NA
clone size: NA
J gene: TRBJ1-2